This TCR beta chain was recorded in a study of blood T cell repertoires in COVID-19. Germline values: CDR1 SNHLY, CDR2 FYNNEI. The CDR3 runs 15 residues. Trimming cost V 4 bases and J 1 base, with 13 bases left between them. The assay was immunoSEQ multiplex PCR, and TCRdb's table has in-frame clones only and misses some. Here the sample spans 100,000 to 120,000 clones, around 81% being singletons. The sequence was collected from a man aged 80 or over with acute or convalescent COVID-19. The V and J genes are TRBV2 and TRBJ1-1; D may be TRBD1 (6 bases). Sequencing used peripheral blood. The CDR3 DNA is TGTGCCAGCAGTGTTCGTCTCAGGGGGAACACTGAAGCTTTCTTT. Protein product: CASSVRLRGNTEAFF.